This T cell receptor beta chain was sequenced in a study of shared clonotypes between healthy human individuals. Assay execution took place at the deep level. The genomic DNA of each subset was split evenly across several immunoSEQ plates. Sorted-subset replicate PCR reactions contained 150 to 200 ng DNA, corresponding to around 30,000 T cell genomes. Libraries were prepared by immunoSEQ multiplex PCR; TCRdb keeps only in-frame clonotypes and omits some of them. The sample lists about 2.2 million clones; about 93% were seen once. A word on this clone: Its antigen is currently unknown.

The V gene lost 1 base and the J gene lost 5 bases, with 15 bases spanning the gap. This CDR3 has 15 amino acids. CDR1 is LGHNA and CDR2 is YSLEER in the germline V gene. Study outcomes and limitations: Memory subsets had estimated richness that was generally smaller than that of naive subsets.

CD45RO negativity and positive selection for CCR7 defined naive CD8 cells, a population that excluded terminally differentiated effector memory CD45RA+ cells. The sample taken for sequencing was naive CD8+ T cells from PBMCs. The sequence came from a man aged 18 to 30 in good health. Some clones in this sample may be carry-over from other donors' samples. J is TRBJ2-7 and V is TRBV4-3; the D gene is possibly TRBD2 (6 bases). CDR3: CASSQVGLRSDEQYF. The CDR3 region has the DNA TGCGCCAGCAGCCAAGTGGGACTGAGATCCGACGAGCAGTACTTC.